These 15 T cell receptor beta chains were all obtained from the same sample, sequenced in a study of vaccination effects on CD4 cells after COVID-19. Peptide-pool stimulation followed by sequencing identified expanded antigen-specific CD4+ clonotypes in the ViraFEST assay. Having been cultured for around ten days, the cells underwent CD4+ T cell isolation. Two doses of BNT162b2 or mRNA-1273 vaccine were administered to participants. No antigen has been identified for these receptors. Sequencing used immunoSEQ multiplex PCR; TCRdb keeps in-frame clones, though not all of them. The table has under 80,000 clones, about 80% seen once. Sequenced here: CD4+ T cells from PBMCs cultured with HCoV-229E spike peptides, sampled after COVID-19 vaccination. These TCRs come from a human donor who received a COVID-19 vaccine.

This clone has just a few counts. CDR3 DNA sequence: TGTGCCAGCAGCGCTACAGTCCGGGGTTGGGGCTACACCTTC. Its protein product is CASSATVRGWGYTF. The V and J genes are TRBV3-1 (or the pseudogene TRBV3-2) and TRBJ1-2; D gene unclear. This CDR3 is 14 amino acids long. From germline, CDR1 is LGHDT and CDR2 YNNKEL (reference sequence). V was shortened by 5 bases and J by 8 bases, with 18 bases between the two germline ends.

This sequence joins TRBV2 and TRBJ1-1; D remains unclear. The germline CDR1 and CDR2 sequences are SNHLY and FYNNEI. Trimming took 0 bases from V and 8 from J, leaving 7 bases between them. This CDR3 comprises 12 residues. CDR3 DNA sequence: TGTGCCAGCAGTGAAGCATTGTGGGAAGCTTTCTTT. Amino acids: CASSEALWEAFF. Together with reference TRBV2 and TRBJ1-1, the CDR3 gives the full variable domain: EPEVTQTPSHQVTQMGQEVILRCVPISNHLYFYWYRQILGQKVEFLVSFYNNEISEKSEIFDDQFSVERPDGSNFTLKIRSTKLEDSAMYFCASSEALWEAFFGQGTRLTVV.

At least ten counts were recorded for this clone. The J gene is TRBJ2-1, the V gene TRBV24-1, with 9 bases identical to TRBD1. V was clipped by 4 bases and J by 3 bases; unmatched bases: 9. Germline V gene sequence: CDR1 KGHDR, CDR2 SFDVKD. This CDR3 has 17 amino acids. CDR3 bases: TGTGCCACCAGTGACAGTATGACAGGGGGTCACTACAATGAGCAGTTCTTC. This translates into CATSDSMTGGHYNEQFF.

Here the CDR3 reads CASSPQPDHYGYTF. As DNA, the CDR3 is TGTGCCAGCTCACCACAGCCAGATCACTATGGCTACACCTTC. The chain is built from TRBV18 and TRBJ1-2; D not certain. Germline CDR1 reads KGHSH; CDR2 reads LQKENI. V was clipped by 1 base and J by 3 bases, with 9 bases between them. This CDR3 comprises 14 residues.

The chain carries TRBV12-3 or TRBV12-4 and TRBJ1-5, with D perhaps TRBD1 (5 bases). Trimming left V 4 bases short and J 5 bases short, with 6 bases between. The CDR3 is 12 amino acids. The CDR3 reads CASSSGYQPQHF. The CDR3 bases are TGTGCCAGCAGTTCAGGGTATCAGCCCCAGCATTTT.

The rearrangement uses TRBV5-6 and TRBJ2-1, with 10 bases lining up with TRBD2. CDR1 and CDR2 (germline): SGHDT, YYEEEE. V gave up 2 bases and J gave up 4 bases; unmatched junction bases: 3. This CDR3 has 15 amino acids. The CDR3 is CASSLLAGPYNEQFF. The CDR3 DNA sequence: TGTGCCAGCAGCTTACTAGCGGGACCGTACAATGAGCAGTTCTTC.

J is TRBJ1-4 and V is TRBV2, with D unclear. The CDR3 totals 11 residues. Germline CDR1 reads SNHLY; CDR2 reads FYNNEI. Trimming cost V 6 bases and J 4 bases, with 3 bases left between them. The CDR3 loop reads CASRLNEKLFF. CDR3 bases: TGTGCCAGCAGACTTAATGAAAAACTGTTTTTT.

This rearrangement joins TRBV2 to TRBJ2-5; D call uncertain. Germline V gene data show CDR1 as SNHLY and CDR2 as FYNNEI. The CDR3 totals 13 residues. The germline V and J ends were trimmed by 6 bases and 2 bases, with 10 bases remaining between them. CDR3 protein: CASRSYTQETQYF. CDR3 DNA: TGTGCCAGCAGATCGTACACGCAAGAGACCCAGTACTTC. Together with reference TRBV2 and TRBJ2-5, the CDR3 gives the full variable domain: EPEVTQTPSHQVTQMGQEVILRCVPISNHLYFYWYRQILGQKVEFLVSFYNNEISEKSEIFDDQFSVERPDGSNFTLKIRSTKLEDSAMYFCASRSYTQETQYFGPGTRLLVL.

The chain has TRBV18 and TRBJ1-2; no clear D. The CDR3 sequence is 15 residues long. Germline V gene sequence: CDR1 KGHSH, CDR2 LQKENI. Between the trimmed V and J ends, which lost 2 bases and 1 base, there was a span of 11 bases. CDR3 residues: CASSPSREGNYGYTF. Here the CDR3 DNA reads TGTGCCAGCTCACCATCTCGAGAGGGTAACTATGGCTACACCTTC.

The chain combines TRBV4-1 with TRBJ1-1, with D hard to call. Germline V lookup: CDR1 MGHRA, CDR2 YSYEKL. There are 13 residues in the CDR3. The ends were cut back, 2 bases at V and 3 bases at J, with 7 bases in the middle. The CDR3, as DNA: TGCGCCAGCAGCCAACCCCAATACACTGAAGCTTTCTTT. It codes for CASSQPQYTEAFF.

This clone was counted once. The chain uses TRBV5-1 and TRBJ2-5; a weak D match, TRBD2 (6 bases). The ends were cut back, 0 bases at V and 3 bases at J, with 12 bases in the middle. Germline values: CDR1 SGHRS, CDR2 YFSETQ. The CDR3 runs 15 residues. The CDR3 sequence is CASSLGGGSEETQYF. As DNA, the CDR3 is TGCGCCAGCAGCTTGGGTGGGGGGAGTGAAGAGACCCAGTACTTC.

The V and J genes are TRBV10-1 and TRBJ2-3; 9 bases are a match to TRBD2. The junction had 3 bases not matched to a gene; V was cut back by 1 base and J by 1 base. The CDR3 covers 16 residues. Germline V gives CDR1 WNHNN, CDR2 SYGVQD (reference sequence). CDR3 nucleotide sequence: TGCGCCAGCAGTGAGTTGGCTAGCGGGGGCACAGATACGCAGTATTTT. Its translation is CASSELASGGTDTQYF.

The chain employs TRBV3-1 (or the pseudogene TRBV3-2) and TRBJ2-7; D possibly corresponds to TRBD1 (7 bases). The CDR3 is made up of 11 amino acids. The germline CDR1 and CDR2 sequences are LGHDT and YNNKEL (reference sequence). As DNA, the CDR3 is TGTGCCAGCAGCCAAGATCAGGGGGGAGGCGTC. This sequence encodes CASSQDQGGGV.

The sample holds a few counts of this clone. The CDR3 nucleotides are TGTGCCAGCAGTCCGCGATGGAATTCACCCCTCCACTTT. Translated, it gives CASSPRWNSPLHF. The chain combines TRBV12-3 or TRBV12-4 with TRBJ1-6; D gene uncertain. Trimming removed 5 bases from V and 7 bases from J, with 9 bases in between. CDR3 length: 13 residues.

The chain combines TRBV6-1 with TRBJ2-4; 7 positions agree with TRBD1. Unmatched junction bases numbered 3, after V lost 3 bases and J lost 1 base. The CDR3 is 15 residues long. Germline CDR1 and CDR2: MNHNS and SASEGT. This CDR3 is CASSDRQGAKNIQYF. The CDR3 region has the DNA TGTGCCAGCAGTGATAGACAGGGCGCCAAAAACATTCAGTACTTC.